Below are 28 T cell receptor beta chains sequenced from a single sample in a study of glioma-infiltrating T cells after dendritic cell vaccination. This sample's time point: after dendritic cell vaccination, including at tumor progression/relapse. Libraries were prepared by immunoSEQ multiplex PCR; TCRdb keeps only in-frame clonotypes and omits some of them. The sample gives 75,000 to 85,000 clones, roughly 84% of which show up once; approximately 2% is in the top ten. The sequences come from blood, collected after dendritic cell vaccination. These receptors came from a human donor with glioblastoma.

V gene TRBV25-1 combines with J gene TRBJ2-3; D is perhaps TRBD1 (6 bases). CDR1 and CDR2 from the germline V gene are MGHDK and SYGVNS. The CDR3 has 16 residues. V was pared by 7 bases and J by 2 bases, with 19 bases between. The CDR3 DNA follows: TGTGCCAGCAAAAAGTCCATAGGGGGTATCACAGATACGCAGTATTTT. This codes for CASKKSIGGITDTQYF.

The gene calls are TRBV27 and TRBJ2-1, with 8 bases lining up with TRBD2. CDR3 length: 17 amino acids. V was clipped by 3 bases and J by 5 bases; unmatched bases: 12. Germline assignment: CDR1 MNHEY and CDR2 SMNVEV (reference sequence). The CDR3 nucleotides read TGTGCCAGCAGTTTCTTGGGCGGGAGGCAGGTTGACAATGAGCAGTTCTTC. It translates to CASSFLGGRQVDNEQFF.

The CDR3 bases are TGTGCCAGCGAGACGGGGGGCCAAGAGACCCAGTACTTC. It codes for CASETGGQETQYF. The chain employs TRBV2 and TRBJ2-5; 7 nucleotides align to TRBD2. Unmatched junction bases numbered 4, after V lost 8 bases and J lost 1 base. This CDR3 comprises 13 residues. Germline-derived CDR1 and CDR2 are SNHLY and FYNNEI. The full variable domain, with the rest looked up from reference TRBV2 and TRBJ2-5, is EPEVTQTPSHQVTQMGQEVILRCVPISNHLYFYWYRQILGQKVEFLVSFYNNEISEKSEIFDDQFSVERPDGSNFTLKIRSTKLEDSAMYFCASETGGQETQYFGPGTRLLVL.

The chain joins TRBV6-5 to TRBJ1-6; 8 bases are shared with TRBD1. The CDR3 consists of 14 residues. The J segment lost 12 bases and the V segment lost 2 bases, leaving 6 bases of the junction unmatched. The germline gives CDR1 MNHEY, CDR2 SVGAGI. The CDR3 region is CASSYGQGVQPLHF. For the CDR3, the DNA is TGTGCCAGCAGTTACGGACAGGGAGTGCAACCCCTCCACTTT.

The chain has TRBV7-9 and TRBJ1-2, with D unclear. The CDR3 sequence is 14 residues long. Deletions cut 0 bases from V and 4 bases from J, with 9 bases between. Per germline, CDR1 SEHNR and CDR2 FQNEAQ (reference sequence). The CDR3 region has the DNA TGTGCCAGCAGCTTAGCGCCGAGTTCCTATGGCTACACCTTC. Translating gives CASSLAPSSYGYTF.

V is TRBV29-1 and J is TRBJ2-6, with no clear D. The CDR3 is 13 amino acids. The ends were cut back, 3 bases at V and 0 bases at J, with 3 bases in the middle. Germline assignment: CDR1 SQVTM and CDR2 ANQGSEA. CDR3 sequence reads: CSVESSGANVLTF. DNA of the CDR3: TGCAGCGTTGAGAGCTCTGGGGCCAACGTCCTGACTTTC. The full variable domain, completed using reference TRBV29-1 and TRBJ2-6, is SAVISQKPSRDICQRGTSLTIQCQVDSQVTMMFWYRQQPGQSLTLIATANQGSEATYESGFVIDKFPISRPNLTFSTLTVSNMSPEDSSIYLCSVESSGANVLTFGAGSRLTVL.

J is TRBJ1-2 and V is TRBV28, with D possibly being TRBD1 (5 bases). This CDR3 is 14 amino acids long. Germline V gene lookup returns CDR1 MDHEN and CDR2 SYDVKM. The germline V and J ends were trimmed by 6 bases and 2 bases, with 13 bases remaining between them. CDR3 sequence reads: CASRRPGGNYGYTF. CDR3 nucleotides: TGTGCCAGCAGGCGGCCCGGGGGGAACTATGGCTACACCTTC.

The rearrangement uses TRBV7-6 and TRBJ2-1; 11 positions agree with TRBD2. Germline-derived CDR1 and CDR2 are SGHVS and FNYEAQ. V was pared by 2 bases and J by 5 bases, with 8 bases of the junction left unmatched. The CDR3 has 17 amino acids. For the CDR3, the DNA is TGTGCCAGCAGCTTAAAGACTAGCGGGGCCCCCCACAATGAGCAGTTCTTC. Protein product: CASSLKTSGAPHNEQFF.

This chain links TRBV11-2 with TRBJ2-7, with 9 bases aligning to TRBD2. The CDR3 has 14 amino acids. Losses at the gene ends were 4 bases for V and 2 bases for J; bases not matched to a gene: 3. Germline V gives CDR1 SGHAT, CDR2 FQNNGV. The chain's CDR3 is CASSSRGGTYEQYF. In nucleotides, the CDR3 is TGTGCCAGCAGCTCGCGGGGGGGAACCTACGAGCAGTACTTC.

CDR3 residues: CASSYAGLAEETQYF. DNA of the CDR3: TGCGCCAGCAGCTATGCGGGACTAGCGGAAGAGACCCAGTACTTC. J is TRBJ2-5 and V is TRBV5-1, with 11 bases fitting TRBD2. Germline V gives CDR1 SGHRS, CDR2 YFSETQ. This CDR3 spans 15 amino acids. The V segment lost 3 bases and the J segment 3 bases; nucleotides outside the gene matches: 4.

The CDR3 loop is CASSAGQGDTQYF. The CDR3 DNA reads TGTGCCAGCAGCGCCGGGCAGGGGGATACGCAGTATTTT. The chain joins TRBV13 to TRBJ2-3; tentative D call: TRBD1 (6 bases). Germline V CDR1 and CDR2: PRHDT, FYEKMQ (reference sequence). The CDR3 covers 13 residues. The V end was cut by 5 bases, the J end by 6 bases, with 12 bases between.

This clone has a handful of counts. The J gene is TRBJ1-2, the V gene TRBV19, with a tentative D call TRBD1 (5 bases). CDR1 is LNHDA, CDR2 SQIVND, per germline (reference sequence). Trimming removed 7 bases at V and 4 bases at J, with 16 bases between. The CDR3 has 14 residues. The CDR3 region has the DNA TGTGCCAGTACCCCGACAGCCCGTAGCTATGGCTACACCTTC. Its translation is CASTPTARSYGYTF.

This clone has only a few counts. The genes are TRBV7-2 and TRBJ2-1; D gene unclear. Germline V gene sequence: CDR1 SGHTA, CDR2 FQGNSA. Trimming shortened V by 1 base and J by 7 bases, and 8 bases separated the two germline ends. This CDR3 is 13 amino acids long. This CDR3 reads CASSLGLENEQFF. CDR3 nucleotides: TGTGCCAGCAGCTTAGGACTGGAGAATGAGCAGTTCTTC. Based on the CDR3 plus reference TRBV7-2 and TRBJ2-1, the full variable domain is GAGVSQSPSNKVTEKGKDVELRCDPISGHTALYWYRQSLGQGLEFLIYFQGNSAPDKSGLPSDRFSAERTGGSVSTLTIQRTQQEDSAVYLCASSLGLENEQFFGPGTRLTVL.

The CDR3 DNA follows: TGTGCCAGCAGTCCACAGTTGCTTAGCAATCAGCCCCAGCATTTT. It is translated as CASSPQLLSNQPQHF. The chain combines TRBV6-1 with TRBJ1-5, with D unresolved. The CDR3 spans 15 residues. The V gene lost 5 bases and the J gene lost 0 bases, with 11 bases spanning the gap. Germline V gives CDR1 MNHNS, CDR2 SASEGT.

The CDR3 nucleotides are TGTGCCAGCAGTTTCCCCGATCAGCCCCAGCATTTT. Protein sequence: CASSFPDQPQHF. This chain links TRBV27 with TRBJ1-5, with unresolved D. V was cut by 3 bases and J by 5 bases, with 5 bases left in between. Germline CDR1 is MNHEY and CDR2 is SMNVEV (reference sequence). CDR3 length equals 12 residues.

With respect to this clone: The identical CDR3 is also encoded by other nucleotide sequences in the sample. The J gene is TRBJ1-2, the V gene TRBV4-1; 8 bases fit TRBD1. Trimming cost V 6 bases and J 6 bases; bases outside gene matches: 15. CDR3 size: 16 residues. Germline V gives CDR1 MGHRA, CDR2 YSYEKL. CDR3 sequence reads: CASSKLEGQVPNGYTF. The CDR3 DNA is TGCGCCAGCAGTAAACTCGAGGGACAGGTACCGAATGGCTACACCTTC.

The chain joins TRBV10-1 to TRBJ1-1, with D maybe TRBD1 (5 bases). The CDR3 extends over 14 amino acids. CDR1 is WNHNN and CDR2 is SYGVQD in the germline V gene (reference sequence). V lost 7 bases to trimming and J lost 4 bases, with 16 bases between them. The DNA for the CDR3 is TGCGCCAGCAACCCCGGGGGAGGGAGCACTGAAGCTTTCTTT. This codes for CASNPGGGSTEAFF.

This clone was seen more than once but under ten times. The genes are TRBV11-2 and TRBJ2-7; 7 positions agree with TRBD2. The V segment lost 5 bases and the J segment 5 bases; nucleotides outside the gene matches: 9. Germline V gene lookup returns CDR1 SGHAT and CDR2 FQNNGV. CDR3 length: 14 amino acids. The CDR3 here is CASSLGRERNEQYF. As DNA, the CDR3 is TGTGCCAGCAGCCTAGGGCGGGAGAGGAACGAGCAGTACTTC.

The chain joins TRBV9 to TRBJ1-1; perhaps TRBD1 as D (6 bases). There are 14 residues in the CDR3. Germline V lookup: CDR1 SGDLS, CDR2 YYNGEE. Trimming shortened V by 0 bases and J by 1 base, and 7 bases separated the two germline ends. CDR3 residues: CASSVADRNTEAFF. CDR3 DNA sequence: TGTGCCAGCAGCGTAGCGGACAGGAACACTGAAGCTTTCTTT. The full variable domain, in which reference TRBV9 and TRBJ1-1 provide the parts outside the CDR3, is DSGVTQTPKHLITATGQRVTLRCSPRSGDLSVYWYQQSLDQGLQFLIQYYNGEERAKGNILERFSAQQFPDLHSELNLSSLELGDSALYFCASSVADRNTEAFFGQGTRLTVV.

The chain employs TRBV7-9 and TRBJ2-1, with 7 positions matching TRBD2. The CDR3 totals 14 residues. CDR1 and CDR2 from the germline V gene are SEHNR and FQNEAQ (reference sequence). The CDR3 DNA sequence: TGTTCGGGGGGAAGGGGCGGTGCCTACAATGAGCAGTTCTTC. Its translation: CSGGRGGAYNEQFF.

The rearrangement uses TRBV10-3 and TRBJ1-5; 10 positions agree with TRBD1. With 6 bases clipped from V and 6 bases from J, the junction kept 5 bases outside the gene matches. This CDR3 is built from 14 residues. Germline V gene data show CDR1 as ENHRY and CDR2 as SYGVKD. The CDR3, as DNA: TGTGCCATCAGCGATGACAGGGGGCTTCAGCCCCAGCATTTT. It encodes CAISDDRGLQPQHF.

V is TRBV5-1 and J is TRBJ2-5, with 11 bases lining up with TRBD2. Gene TRBJ2-7 matches the end of the DNA better, so the J call may be wrong. Germline V lookup: CDR1 SGHRS, CDR2 YFSETQ. The CDR3 is made up of 16 amino acids. Written as DNA, the CDR3 is TGCGCCAGCAGCTTGGTCCTAGCGGGGGGACCCTACGAGCAGTACTTC. It encodes CASSLVLAGGPYEQYF.

The chain carries TRBV19 and TRBJ1-3; 8 nucleotides align to TRBD1. Per germline, CDR1 LNHDA and CDR2 SQIVND (reference sequence). The ends lost 5 bases at V and 2 bases at J; junction bases unmatched: 8. CDR3 size: 16 residues. The DNA for the CDR3 is TGTGCCAGTAGTGTGACAGGGGAAGAACCTGGAAACACCATATATTTT. Residues: CASSVTGEEPGNTIYF. Complete variable domain (other parts from reference TRBV19 and TRBJ1-3): DGGITQSPKYLFRKEGQNVTLSCEQNLNHDAMYWYRQDPGQGLRLIYYSQIVNDFQKGDIAEGYSVSREKKESFPLTVTSAQKNPTAFYLCASSVTGEEPGNTIYFGEGSWLTVV.

V and J are TRBV5-1 and TRBJ1-2, with 10 positions matching TRBD1. This CDR3 is built from 19 residues. Looked up from germline, CDR1 is SGHRS and CDR2 is YFSETQ. The V segment lost 0 bases and the J segment 0 bases; nucleotides outside the gene matches: 11. Here the CDR3 DNA reads TGCGCCAGCAGCTTGGTTTTTCGGGACAGGGGCATTTCTAACTATGGCTACACCTTC. Protein: CASSLVFRDRGISNYGYTF.

The chain is built from TRBV6-1 and TRBJ2-7; D is perhaps TRBD2 (6 bases). V gave up 5 bases and J gave up 2 bases, with 13 bases separating them. Germline CDR1 and CDR2: MNHNS and SASEGT. The CDR3 loop spans 14 amino acids. The CDR3 loop is CASSLLAITYEQYF. The CDR3 DNA is TGTGCCAGCAGTCTACTAGCTATCACCTACGAGCAGTACTTC.

This clone was found once. The rearrangement uses TRBV7-9 and TRBJ2-1; TRBD1 agrees at 7 bases. The junction had 12 bases not matched to a gene; V was cut back by 0 bases and J by 4 bases. Per germline, CDR1 SEHNR and CDR2 FQNEAQ (reference sequence). The CDR3 runs 18 residues. CDR3 nucleotides: TGTGCCAGCAGCTTAGCGGATTTGGGCAGGGGGTATTACAATGAGCAGTTCTTC. This sequence encodes CASSLADLGRGYYNEQFF.

The chain uses TRBV7-2 and TRBJ1-6; 7 positions match TRBD1. J gave up 10 bases and V 1 base, and 7 bases lay outside the gene matches. This CDR3 comprises 15 residues. Per germline, CDR1 SGHTA and CDR2 FQGNSA. The DNA of the CDR3 is TGTGCCAGCAGCTTAGGACTCCAGGGGGAGTCACCCCTCCACTTT. It codes for CASSLGLQGESPLHF.

Written as DNA, the CDR3 is TGCGCCAGCAGCTTCGGGACTAGCGGGGGGGGAGATACGCAGTATTTT. Translating gives CASSFGTSGGGDTQYF. The chain is built from TRBV5-1 and TRBJ2-3; 16 positions match TRBD2. The CDR3 totals 16 residues. Trimming cost V 2 bases and J 5 bases; bases outside gene matches: 2. Germline loops: CDR1 SGHRS, CDR2 YFSETQ.